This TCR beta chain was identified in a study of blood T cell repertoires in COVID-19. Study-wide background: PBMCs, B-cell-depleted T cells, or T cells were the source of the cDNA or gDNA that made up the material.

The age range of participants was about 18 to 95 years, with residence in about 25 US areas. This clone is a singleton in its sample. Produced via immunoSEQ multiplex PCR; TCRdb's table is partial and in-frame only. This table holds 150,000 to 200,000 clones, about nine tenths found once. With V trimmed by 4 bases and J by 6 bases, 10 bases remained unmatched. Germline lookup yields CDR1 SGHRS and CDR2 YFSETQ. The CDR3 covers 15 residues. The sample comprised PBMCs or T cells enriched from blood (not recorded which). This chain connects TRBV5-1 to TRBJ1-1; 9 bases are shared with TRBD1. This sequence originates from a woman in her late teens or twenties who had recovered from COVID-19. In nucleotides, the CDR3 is TGCGCCAGCAGCAGGGAAGGACAGGGGAGAGCTGAAGCTTTCTTT. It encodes CASSREGQGRAEAFF.